This T cell receptor (beta chain) was obtained from a study of blood T cell repertoires in COVID-19. At the level of the study: Acute and convalescent COVID-19 samples came from the United States, Italy and Spain.

This clone was seen only once. Source study methods: Amplification of reference gene primers provided the estimated nucleated cell counts. Sequenced by immunoSEQ multiplex PCR; TCRdb stores in-frame clones only, minus some. Clonal size and the V and J genes are those of that table, whereas D and trimming came from the DNA. This table has 200,000 to 250,000 clones, about 82% appearing once. Participants were aged roughly 18 to 89 years from approximately 25 US areas. Cohort 3 donors counted as recovered after two negative PCRs, clearance, or resolved symptoms. The germline V gene has CDR1 LNHDA and CDR2 SQIVND (reference sequence). CDR3 size: 14 residues. V shed 5 bases, J shed 1 base, and the junction held 3 bases outside the gene matches.

J is TRBJ2-7 and V is TRBV19; 9 positions match TRBD1. The sequencing sample was made of PBMCs or T cells enriched from blood (not recorded which). This clonotype was obtained from a woman aged 50 to 60 who had recovered from COVID-19. This CDR3 reads CASSLTGGSYEQYF. In DNA form, the CDR3 reads TGTGCCAGTAGTCTGACAGGGGGTTCCTACGAGCAGTACTTC.